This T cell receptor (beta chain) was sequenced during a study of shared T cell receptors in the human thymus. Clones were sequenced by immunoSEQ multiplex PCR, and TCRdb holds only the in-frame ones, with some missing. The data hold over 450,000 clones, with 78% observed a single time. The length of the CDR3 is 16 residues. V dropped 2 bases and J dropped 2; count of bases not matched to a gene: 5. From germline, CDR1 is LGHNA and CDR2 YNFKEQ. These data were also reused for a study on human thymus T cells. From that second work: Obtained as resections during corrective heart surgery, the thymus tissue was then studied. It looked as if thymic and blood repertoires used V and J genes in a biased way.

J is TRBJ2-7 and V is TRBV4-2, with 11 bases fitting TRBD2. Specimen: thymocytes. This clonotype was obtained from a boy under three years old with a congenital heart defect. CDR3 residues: CASSQPRLAGPYEQYF. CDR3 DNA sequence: TGTGCCAGCAGCCAACCAAGACTAGCGGGACCCTACGAGCAGTACTTC.